This T cell receptor beta chain comes out of a study of T cells in Graves' hyperthyroidism and ophthalmopathy. Findings and caveats of the study: Stable hyperthyroidism was separated from ophthalmopathy by a model based on 13 V-J features.

Germline trimming cut 5 bases from V and 12 bases from J; bases unmatched to any gene: 17. The CDR3 contains 15 residues. Germline V gene data show CDR1 as MNHNS and CDR2 as SASEGT. There were TCR beta CDR3 regions amplified from RNA transcripts. Carried out on the TCR CDR3, a first-round RT-PCR used the HTBI primer set. TCRdb re-called the multiplex PCR reads with MiXCR, one entry per CDR3 protein. Found here are roughly 500,000 distinct CDR3 sequences, about 14% of them singletons; the top ten hold around 5.4%. About this clonotype itself: Its antigen is still unknown.

The sequenced material came from blood. This receptor was identified in a woman aged 25 to 39 with Graves' hyperthyroidism that later progressed to Graves' ophthalmopathy. The V and J genes are TRBV6-1 and TRBJ2-5, with TRBD1 matching over 8 bases. CDR3 bases: TGTGCCAGCAGTTCCGAGGCAGGGGGCAGGGAGCGGAAGTACTTC. This sequence encodes CASSSEAGGRERKYF.